This T cell receptor beta chain stems from a study of T cells in Graves' hyperthyroidism and ophthalmopathy. The study's findings and limits: Among clonotypes expanded in thyroid above 0.001, most were also found in blood.

As concerns this clonotype: Its antigen remains unidentified.

TCR beta CDR3 sequences were amplified from RNA transcripts. Researchers ran a first-round RT-PCR on the TCR CDR3 using the HTBI primer set. TCRdb called the multiplex PCR reads again in MiXCR, with one record for every CDR3 protein. The sample consists of 450,000 to 600,000 distinct CDR3 sequences, approximately 20% of them appearing once. CDR3 length: 12 amino acids. V gave up 7 bases and J gave up 8 bases, with 12 bases separating them. Per germline, CDR1 MNHNS and CDR2 SASEGT. Exclusion of patients followed from uncontrolled infection, other autoimmune disease, pregnancy or lactation. Each diagnosis drew on symptoms, thyroxine, TRAb, thyroid ultrasound and orbital computed tomography findings. This sample holds PBMCs from roughly 10 ml fresh peripheral blood.

The sequenced material came from blood. The rearrangement joins TRBV6-1 to TRBJ2-1, with a weak D call TRBD1 (6 bases). This receptor was obtained from a man in his forties or fifties with Graves' ophthalmopathy. The CDR3 bases are TGTGCCAGCACAGGGGAGAGGGATGAGCAGTTCTTC. This translates into CASTGERDEQFF.